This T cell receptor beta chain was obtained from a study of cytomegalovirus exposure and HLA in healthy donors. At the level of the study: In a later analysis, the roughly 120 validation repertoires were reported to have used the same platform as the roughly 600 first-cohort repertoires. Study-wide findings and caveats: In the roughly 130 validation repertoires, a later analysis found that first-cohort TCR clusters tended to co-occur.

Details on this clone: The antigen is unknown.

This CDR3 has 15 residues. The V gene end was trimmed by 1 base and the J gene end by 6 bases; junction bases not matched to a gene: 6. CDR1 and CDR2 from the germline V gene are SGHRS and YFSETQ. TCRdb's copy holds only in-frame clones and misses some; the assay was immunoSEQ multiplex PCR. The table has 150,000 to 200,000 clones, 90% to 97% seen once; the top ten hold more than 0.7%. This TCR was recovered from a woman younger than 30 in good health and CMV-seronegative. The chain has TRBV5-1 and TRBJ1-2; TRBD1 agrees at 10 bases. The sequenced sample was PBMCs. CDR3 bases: TGCGCCAGCAGCTTGTGGGGACAGGGGAGAGATGGCTACACCTTC. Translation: CASSLWGQGRDGYTF.